These T cell receptor beta chains were read from a single sample in a study of T cell responses to AZD1222 COVID-19 vaccine. Clones were sequenced by immunoSEQ multiplex PCR, and TCRdb holds only the in-frame ones, with some missing. Here the sample spans about 110,000 clones, roughly 90% being singletons. The starting material was peripheral blood, obtained 28 days after the second AZD1222 dose. These receptors originate from an adult who received the AZD1222 COVID-19 vaccine. Each CDR3 is given without its conserved first and last residue.

V gene | CDR3 protein
TRBV2 | ASGMGQGEEKLF
TRBV10-3 | AISAGSNEKLF
TRBV11-3 | ASSLVGGNTEAF
TRBV5-4 | ASSPTGGGLNTEAF
TRBV27 | ASSLKWQAYEQF
TRBV27 | ASSPGGWAYEQY
TRBV18 | ASSEAGAYEQY
TRBV5-1 | ASSPIGGREEKLF
TRBV18 | ASSPDRSTNEKLF
TRBV29-1 | SVEGDTTSPGSRTDTQY
TRBV5-1 | ASSPDTSGRAYEQY
TRBV6-5 | ASQSRLSNQPQH
TRBV11-3 | ASSPDPLRNTEAF
TRBV5-1 | ASSTGLAGGRNYNEQF
TRBV28 | ASSRSDRGYMVYEQY
TRBV6-5 | ASSYSWTGGSYEQY
TRBV5-4 | ASSSNDRGRDGYT
TRBV7-3 | ASSLVGVGNTPGELF
TRBV27 | ASRKPGQGASGYT
TRBV18 | ASSPGTGGSVTDTQY
TRBV30 | AWSVLGRGTYEQY
TRBV9 | ASSVASYWDLNTEAF
TRBV4-1 | ASSQGWKGTEAF
TRBV28 | ASEGSHNEQF
TRBV5-8 | ASSLGNTPYGYT
TRBV18 | ASSRTGYSNTEAF
TRBV3-1/TRBV3-2 | ASSQLSYEQY
TRBV5-1 | ASSTGASAEQY
TRBV19 | ASSAQGADEQF
TRBV10-3 | AISRDLITDTQY
TRBV27 | ASSPNTGELF
TRBV10-3 | AISEAGTGDNSPLH
TRBV5-6 | ASSWGTGISPLH
TRBV6-5 | ASSKQGQGNYEQY
TRBV27 | ASSLTGASYNEQF
TRBV5-1 | ASSLASGTVETQY
TRBV23-1 | ASSGGGNKPPYEQY
TRBV28 | ASSKLYGYT
TRBV7-9 | ASSLENPTYGYT
TRBV11-2 | ASSLRGMKTGELF
TRBV19 | ASSIVPGEGYEQY
TRBV6-5 | ASSPGTANTGELF
TRBV18 | ASSPPLNTEAF
TRBV5-6 | ASSLNRVEAF
TRBV11-2 | ASSPSYEQY
TRBV6-1 | ASSEGAATYEQY
TRBV7-3 | ASSLPGSREAF
TRBV18 | ASSQNRGDNEKLF
TRBV6-6 | ASNLGEAGNTIY
TRBV2 | ASSESWDIALYGYT